The next 4 T cell receptor beta chains were all read from a single sample in a study of shared clonotypes between healthy human individuals. Only in-frame clones appear in the TCRdb table, and some are missing; sequencing was by immunoSEQ multiplex PCR. The sample contains 2 million to 3 million clones, approximately 92% of which appear only once. Material for sequencing was naive CD4+ T cells sorted from blood. As for subset: CD45RA+ positively selected. The receptors shown here come from a man younger than 30 in good health.

The chain joins TRBV18 to TRBJ1-6; no firm D call. The CDR3 consists of 15 residues. The V and J ends lost 3 bases and 7 bases respectively, with 13 bases between them. Per germline, CDR1 KGHSH and CDR2 LQKENI. CDR3 nucleotides: TGTGCCAGCTCACCCGGACTGTCGGAGAATTCACCCCTCCACTTT. It translates to CASSPGLSENSPLHF.

This clone came up a few times. The chain has TRBV10-3 and TRBJ1-6; D is perhaps TRBD1 (6 bases). V lost 9 bases and J lost 7, with 19 bases in between. CDR3 length equals 15 residues. CDR1 and CDR2 (germline): ENHRY, SYGVKD. The CDR3, as DNA: TGTGCCATGTCCGGGTTGGGGGCTGGAAATTCACCCCTCCACTTT. It translates to CAMSGLGAGNSPLHF.

This clone is a singleton in its sample. This chain joins TRBV4-2 and TRBJ2-1; D is ambiguous. This CDR3 is built from 13 residues. CDR1 and CDR2 (germline): LGHNA, YNFKEQ. Trimming left V 4 bases short and J 6 bases short, with 10 bases between. CDR3 sequence (DNA): TGTGCCAGCAGCCCGCCCCCCCGCAATGAGCAGTTCTTC. This gives the protein CASSPPPRNEQFF.

The rearrangement links TRBV6-1 to TRBJ1-6; D is uncertain. Germline values: CDR1 MNHNS, CDR2 SASEGT. V lost 8 bases, J lost 8 bases, and 13 bases lay in between. This CDR3 comprises 13 residues. The CDR3 here is CASYREGYSPLHF. The CDR3 region has the DNA TGTGCCAGCTATCGGGAGGGTTATTCACCCCTCCACTTT.